This TCR beta chain was sequenced in a study of response to subunit inactivated influenza vaccine. The sample holds a few counts of this clonotype. Its specificity is unknown. TCRdb reprocessed the RT-PCR reads with MiXCR, giving one entry per CDR3 protein. The profile shows about 580,000 distinct CDR3 sequences, roughly 15% of them singletons. CDR3 length: 12 amino acids. Trimming pared 6 bases from V and 4 bases from J, leaving 10 bases between. In germline, CDR1 is SEHNR, CDR2 FQNEAQ (reference sequence). Regarding the study as a whole: The authors suggested that every seasonal influenza vaccination recruits few new T cells.

The receptor comes from a man aged 50-59 years who received an inactivated influenza vaccine. This material consisted of PBMCs from blood, taken roughly 13 days after vaccination. The genes are TRBV7-9 and TRBJ2-7; weak D call: TRBD1 (5 bases). CDR3 coding DNA: TGTGCCAGCAGACTGGACAAATACGAGCAGTACTTC. Translated, it gives CASRLDKYEQYF.